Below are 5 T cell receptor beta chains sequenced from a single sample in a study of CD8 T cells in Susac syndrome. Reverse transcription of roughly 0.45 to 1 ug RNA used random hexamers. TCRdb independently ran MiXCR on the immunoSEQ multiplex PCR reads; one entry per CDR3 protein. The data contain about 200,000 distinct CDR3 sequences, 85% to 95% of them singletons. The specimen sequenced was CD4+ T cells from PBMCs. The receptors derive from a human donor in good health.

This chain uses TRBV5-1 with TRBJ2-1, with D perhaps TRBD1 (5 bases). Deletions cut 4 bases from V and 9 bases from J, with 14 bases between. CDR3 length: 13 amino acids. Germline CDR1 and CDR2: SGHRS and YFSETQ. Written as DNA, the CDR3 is TGCGCCAGCAGCCCTCCTACCGACAGTGAGCAGTTCTTC. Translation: CASSPPTDSEQFF. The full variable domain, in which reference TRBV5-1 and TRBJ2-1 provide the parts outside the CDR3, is KAGVTQTPRYLIKTRGQQVTLSCSPISGHRSVSWYQQTPGQGLQFLFEYFSETQRNKGNFPGRFSGRQFSNSRSEMNVSTLELGDSALYLCASSPPTDSEQFFGPGTRLTVL.

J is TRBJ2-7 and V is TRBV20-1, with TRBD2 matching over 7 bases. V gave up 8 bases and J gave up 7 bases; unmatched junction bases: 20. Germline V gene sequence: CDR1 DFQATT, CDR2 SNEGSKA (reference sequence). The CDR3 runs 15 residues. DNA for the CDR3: TGCAGTATAGCAGGGTCGGCTAGCGGAGACCAGGAGCAGTACGTC. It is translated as CSIAGSASGDQEQYV.

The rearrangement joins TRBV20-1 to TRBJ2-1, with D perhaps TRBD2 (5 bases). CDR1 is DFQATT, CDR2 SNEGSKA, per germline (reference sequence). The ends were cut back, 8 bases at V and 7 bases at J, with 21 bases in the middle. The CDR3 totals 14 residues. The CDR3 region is CSPLPEGPGNEQFF. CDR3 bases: TGCAGTCCTCTACCCGAGGGCCCGGGGAATGAGCAGTTCTTC.

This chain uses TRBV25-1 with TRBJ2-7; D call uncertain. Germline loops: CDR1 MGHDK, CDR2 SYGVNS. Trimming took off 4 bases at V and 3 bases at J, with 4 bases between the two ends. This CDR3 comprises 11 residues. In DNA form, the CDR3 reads TGTGCCAGCAGTGTCAGCTACGAGCAGTACTTC. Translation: CASSVSYEQYF.

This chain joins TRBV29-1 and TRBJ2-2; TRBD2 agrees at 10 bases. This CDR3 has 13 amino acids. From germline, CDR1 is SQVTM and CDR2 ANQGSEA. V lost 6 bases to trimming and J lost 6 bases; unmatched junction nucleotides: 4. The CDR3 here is CSVLSGRAGELFF. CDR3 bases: TGCAGCGTCCTGAGCGGGAGGGCCGGGGAGCTGTTTTTT.